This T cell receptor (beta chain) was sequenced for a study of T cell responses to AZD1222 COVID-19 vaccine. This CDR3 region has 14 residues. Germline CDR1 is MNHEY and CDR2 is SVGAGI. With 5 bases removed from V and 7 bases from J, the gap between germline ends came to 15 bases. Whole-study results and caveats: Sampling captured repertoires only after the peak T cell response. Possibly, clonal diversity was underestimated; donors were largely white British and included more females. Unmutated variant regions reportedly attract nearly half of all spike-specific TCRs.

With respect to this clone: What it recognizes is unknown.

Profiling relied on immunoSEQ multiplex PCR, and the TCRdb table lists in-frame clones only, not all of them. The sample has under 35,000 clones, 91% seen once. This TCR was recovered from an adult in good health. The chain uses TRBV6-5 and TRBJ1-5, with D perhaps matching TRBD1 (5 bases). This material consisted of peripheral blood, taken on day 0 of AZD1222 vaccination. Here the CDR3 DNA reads TGTGCCAGCAGTCCTGGGGGAGGGACCCAGCCCCAGCATTTT. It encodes CASSPGGGTQPQHF.